Below, 29 T cell receptor beta chains from the same sample are listed, as sequenced in a study of identical twins. TCRdb reprocessed the 5' RACE reads via MiXCR and lists one record per CDR3 protein. Of some 230,000 distinct CDR3 sequences in the sample, approximately 7.1% were seen once. These same data were also listed under a study on T cells expressing NK-cell markers.

Sequenced material: CD8+ T cells sorted from blood. Every receptor here comes from a young woman in good health.

This chain connects TRBV19 to TRBJ2-1; TRBD1 matches at 9 bases. The CDR3 spans 15 residues. The ends lost 4 bases at V and 7 bases at J; junction bases unmatched: 8. Germline CDR1 and CDR2: LNHDA and SQIVND (reference sequence). CDR3 in amino acids: CASSTGTGNGNEQFF. The CDR3 region has the DNA TGTGCCAGTAGTACAGGGACAGGGAACGGAAATGAGCAGTTCTTC.

The genes are TRBV7-9 and TRBJ1-4; D call uncertain. Trimming shortened V by 1 base and J by 6 bases, and 6 bases separated the two germline ends. CDR1 and CDR2 from the germline V gene are SEHNR and FQNEAQ (reference sequence). This CDR3 has 13 amino acids. Written as DNA, the CDR3 is TGTGCCAGCAGCTTAGGCGGGCATGAAAAACTGTTTTTT. It codes for CASSLGGHEKLFF.

This clonotype has a count of ten or more. The genes are TRBV12-3 or TRBV12-4 and TRBJ1-6; D unresolved. The V end was cut by 1 base, the J end by 13 bases, with 14 bases between. This CDR3 contains 14 residues. The DNA for the CDR3 is TGTGCCAGCAGTTTAGATCTGGAGCGGATCCCCCTCCACTTT. Translated: CASSLDLERIPLHF.

The chain recombines TRBV25-1 with TRBJ1-6, with 7 nucleotides matching TRBD1. Losses at the gene ends were 8 bases for V and 9 bases for J; bases not matched to a gene: 7. Germline CDR1 reads MGHDK; CDR2 reads SYGVNS. The CDR3 spans 13 residues. The CDR3 loop reads CASRRGSGSPLHF. The CDR3, as DNA: TGTGCCAGCCGCAGGGGGTCGGGTTCACCCCTCCACTTT.

The chain joins TRBV29-1 to TRBJ2-1; the D is unclear. The CDR3 spans 11 residues. V was cut by 6 bases and J by 4 bases, with 7 bases left in between. Germline CDR1 and CDR2: SQVTM and ANQGSEA. CDR3 amino acids: CSVAIYNEQFF. In DNA form, the CDR3 reads TGCAGCGTAGCTATATACAATGAGCAGTTCTTC.

This clonotype has ten or more counts. The gene calls are TRBV3-1 and TRBJ1-5; TRBD1 matches at 9 bases. The CDR3 totals 15 residues. The trim removed 1 base at V and 7 bases at J, leaving 5 bases unmatched. The germline V gene encodes CDR1 LGHDT and CDR2 YNNKEL (reference sequence). The CDR3 DNA sequence: TGTGCCAGCAGCCAAGCCACAGGGGGCGGGCAGCCCCAGCATTTT. Protein product: CASSQATGGGQPQHF. Variable domain in full (rest from reference TRBV3-1 and TRBJ1-5): DTAVSQTPKYLVTQMGNDKSIKCEQNLGHDTMYWYKQDSKKFLKIMFSYNNKELIINETVPNRFSPKSPDKAHLNLHINSLELGDSAVYFCASSQATGGGQPQHFGDGTRLSIL.

This clonotype was seen a few times. The chain combines TRBV27 with TRBJ2-2; 13 bases map to TRBD2. CDR3 size: 15 residues. V trimming: 5 bases; J trimming: 6 bases; junction bases outside the gene matches: 3. CDR1 and CDR2 (germline): MNHEY, SMNVEV (reference sequence). The CDR3 sequence: CASSVTSGGAGELFF. CDR3 coding DNA: TGTGCCAGCAGTGTCACTAGCGGGGGGGCCGGGGAGCTGTTTTTT.

This clonotype has only a few counts. The chain employs TRBV27 and TRBJ1-1, with TRBD1 identical over 8 bases. Germline CDR1 reads MNHEY; CDR2 reads SMNVEV (reference sequence). The J segment lost 4 bases and the V segment lost 5 bases, leaving 6 bases of the junction unmatched. The CDR3 runs to 14 residues. The CDR3 DNA reads TGTGCCAGCAGTCCTCTAGACAGGGGCACTGAAGCTTTCTTT. Its protein is CASSPLDRGTEAFF.

This clonotype was counted only a few times. V usage is TRBV9 and J usage is TRBJ2-7, with 7 bases matching TRBD2. This CDR3 has 15 amino acids. The trim removed 4 bases at V and 6 bases at J, leaving 13 bases unmatched. Per the germline V gene, CDR1 is SGDLS and CDR2 is YYNGEE. Here the CDR3 DNA reads TGTGCCAGCAGCCCCGCCGGGCTCCCGGGGGGCGAGCAGTACTTC. This codes for CASSPAGLPGGEQYF.

The genes are TRBV29-1 and TRBJ2-7; D call uncertain. The germline gives CDR1 SQVTM, CDR2 ANQGSEA. V was trimmed by 4 bases and J by 3 bases, leaving 7 bases between them. The CDR3 sequence is 11 residues long. This chain's CDR3 is CSVGILYEQYF. The CDR3 coding sequence is TGCAGCGTTGGGATCCTCTACGAGCAGTACTTC.

This chain connects TRBV19 to TRBJ2-2, with D possibly TRBD2 on 5 matching bases. V lost 3 bases and J lost 6, with 11 bases in between. This CDR3 contains 14 residues. Germline loops: CDR1 LNHDA, CDR2 SQIVND (reference sequence). Here the CDR3 reads CASSIPRRPGELFF. CDR3 DNA sequence: TGTGCCAGTAGTATCCCCAGGAGGCCCGGGGAGCTGTTTTTT.

The chain couples TRBV12-3 or TRBV12-4 to TRBJ1-3, with no clear D. Trimming removed 3 bases at V and 6 bases at J, with 9 bases between. The CDR3 covers 13 residues. As DNA, the CDR3 is TGTGCCAGCAGTTTTAATTTAGAAAACACCATATATTTT. Translated, it gives CASSFNLENTIYF.

In this sample, this clonotype turned up a few times. CDR3 nucleotide sequence: TGTGCCAGCAGCCAACGCGCGGCAGTGAACCCCACCGGGGAGCTGTTTTTT. Protein product: CASSQRAAVNPTGELFF. The chain couples TRBV3-1 to TRBJ2-2; no clear D. Trimming stripped 2 bases from V and 4 bases from J, with 17 bases between. Germline lookup yields CDR1 LGHDT and CDR2 YNNKEL (reference sequence). This CDR3 is built from 17 residues.

In this sample, this clonotype turned up many times. This chain uses TRBV9 with TRBJ1-2; D unresolved. Trimming pared 0 bases from V and 0 bases from J, leaving 18 bases between. In germline, CDR1 is SGDLS, CDR2 YYNGEE. CDR3 length: 18 residues. CDR3 protein: CASSVATDTQSANYGYTF. CDR3 sequence (DNA): TGTGCCAGCAGCGTAGCCACCGACACCCAGAGCGCTAACTATGGCTACACCTTC.

The chain uses TRBV3-1 and TRBJ2-1; D unresolved. Germline CDR1 reads LGHDT; CDR2 reads YNNKEL (reference sequence). Trimming took off 7 bases at V and 9 bases at J, with 28 bases between the two ends. The CDR3 length is 17 residues. The DNA for the CDR3 is TGTGCCAGCACCCAGCAGGTCGCTTGGGCACCTGGTAGTGAGCAGTTCTTC. Translating it yields CASTQQVAWAPGSEQFF.

At least ten counts were recorded for this clonotype. The rearrangement joins TRBV6-5 to TRBJ1-5, with 7 bases lining up with TRBD1. There are 15 residues in the CDR3. V lost 2 bases and J lost 6; bases outside the gene matches: 7. Germline assignment: CDR1 MNHEY and CDR2 SVGAGI. Here the CDR3 reads CASSYRAGGGQPQHF. CDR3 nucleotides: TGTGCCAGCAGTTACCGTGCAGGGGGGGGTCAGCCCCAGCATTTT.

This clonotype was recorded a few times. V usage is TRBV11-2 and J usage is TRBJ1-2; a possible D gene is TRBD1 (5 bases). V was trimmed by 5 bases and J by 8 bases, leaving 24 bases between them. The germline V gene encodes CDR1 SGHAT and CDR2 FQNNGV. The CDR3 is 16 amino acids. The DNA of the CDR3 is TGTGCCAGCAGCCGAAACGGCAGGGTGGCTATTGGGGGCTACACCTTC. Encoded protein: CASSRNGRVAIGGYTF. Variable domain in full (rest from reference TRBV11-2 and TRBJ1-2): EAGVAQSPRYKIIEKRQSVAFWCNPISGHATLYWYQQILGQGPKLLIQFQNNGVVDDSQLPKDRFSAERLKGVDSTLKIQPAKLEDSAVYLCASSRNGRVAIGGYTFGSGTRLTVV.

This clonotype was picked up a small number of times. In nucleotides, the CDR3 is TGCGCCTCCTTAACCCAGGACGACCAATACGAGCAGTACTTC. As protein: CASLTQDDQYEQYF. The V gene is TRBV10-2, the J gene TRBJ2-7; no reliable D call. The CDR3 is made up of 14 amino acids. V lost 11 bases, J lost 4 bases, and 21 bases lay in between. Germline CDR1 and CDR2: WSHSY and SAAADI.

This clonotype was observed at least ten times. The chain recombines TRBV25-1 with TRBJ2-7; 7 bases fit TRBD2. The CDR3 length is 15 residues. Germline CDR1 is MGHDK and CDR2 is SYGVNS. Germline trimming cut 4 bases from V and 2 bases from J; bases unmatched to any gene: 8. CDR3: CASSATTSDPYEQYF. The DNA for the CDR3 is TGTGCCAGCAGTGCCACTACTAGCGACCCCTACGAGCAGTACTTC.

This clonotype was counted a few times. The chain combines TRBV12-3 or TRBV12-4 with TRBJ1-3; no firm D call. Trimming left V 1 base short and J 3 bases short, with 4 bases between. The CDR3 loop spans 13 amino acids. CDR3 nucleotides: TGTGCCAGCAGTTTAGGGTTTGGAAACACCATATATTTT. Translated: CASSLGFGNTIYF.

In regard to this clonotype: This may arise from a read error, as a much more abundant clone is one base away. In this CDR3 the conserved last residue, phenylalanine or tryptophan, is missing, so a read error is likely. This chain joins TRBV24-1 and TRBJ2-1; D is undetermined. This CDR3 is built from 14 residues. Between the trimmed V and J ends, which lost 2 bases and 8 bases, there was a span of 12 bases. Germline CDR1 is KGHDR and CDR2 is SFDVKD. For the CDR3, the DNA is TGTGCCACCAGTGATTCGAGCAGTAAATATGAGCAGTTCCTC. The encoded protein is CATSDSSSKYEQFL.

V is TRBV15 and J is TRBJ1-5; D is undetermined. Between the trimmed V and J ends, which lost 8 bases and 0 bases, there was a span of 8 bases. The CDR3 covers 13 residues. CDR1 and CDR2 (germline): LNHNV, YYDKDF (reference sequence). The CDR3 protein is CATGDHSNQPQHF. The CDR3, as DNA: TGTGCCACCGGAGACCATAGCAATCAGCCCCAGCATTTT.

This chain connects TRBV6-2 or TRBV6-3 to TRBJ2-7; weak D call: TRBD1 (6 bases). Between the trimmed V and J ends, which lost 0 bases and 6 bases, there was a span of 24 bases. The CDR3 is made up of 18 amino acids. CDR1 is MNHEY and CDR2 is SVGEGT in the germline V gene. The CDR3 DNA reads as TGTGCCAGCAGTTACTCGTGGCGCAAAGAAACAGGGAGCGGCGAGCAGTACTTC. Protein sequence: CASSYSWRKETGSGEQYF.

V and J are TRBV29-1 and TRBJ1-6; 7 bases are shared with TRBD1. Germline V gene sequence: CDR1 SQVTM, CDR2 ANQGSEA. V was clipped by 4 bases and J by 9 bases; unmatched bases: 9. The CDR3 runs 14 residues. The CDR3 DNA follows: TGCAGCGTTGGGCCAAGGGACAGCAGTTCACCCCTCCACTTT. This sequence encodes CSVGPRDSSSPLHF. Together with reference TRBV29-1 and TRBJ1-6, the CDR3 gives the full variable domain: SAVISQKPSRDICQRGTSLTIQCQVDSQVTMMFWYRQQPGQSLTLIATANQGSEATYESGFVIDKFPISRPNLTFSTLTVSNMSPEDSSIYLCSVGPRDSSSPLHFGNGTRLTVT.

V usage is TRBV11-2 and J usage is TRBJ1-1; D is ambiguous. V dropped 2 bases and J dropped 0 bases, with 7 bases sitting between them. This CDR3 spans 14 amino acids. Per the germline V gene, CDR1 is SGHAT and CDR2 is FQNNGV. The DNA for the CDR3 is TGTGCCAGCAGCTTATACAGCCTGAACACTGAAGCTTTCTTT. Its protein is CASSLYSLNTEAFF.

This clonotype was seen repeatedly, ten times or more. The chain carries TRBV7-9 and TRBJ2-1; D is possibly TRBD1 or TRBD2 (6 bases each). V was trimmed by 9 bases and J by 4 bases, leaving 13 bases between them. This CDR3 region has 13 residues. Germline V gene data show CDR1 as SEHNR and CDR2 as FQNEAQ (reference sequence). The CDR3 sequence is CASGGLVYNEQFF. The DNA of the CDR3 is TGTGCCAGTGGGGGGCTCGTATACAATGAGCAGTTCTTC. Full variable domain (outside the CDR3, taken from reference TRBV7-9 and TRBJ2-1): DTGVSQNPRHKITKRGQNVTFRCDPISEHNRLYWYRQTLGQGPEFLTYFQNEAQLEKSRLLSDRFSAERPKGSFSTLEIQRTEQGDSAMYLCASGGLVYNEQFFGPGTRLTVL.

In its sample, this clonotype was seen many times. J is TRBJ2-1 and V is TRBV5-1, with a tentative D call TRBD1 (5 bases). Trimming left V 2 bases short and J 7 bases short, with 13 bases between. CDR1 and CDR2 from the germline V gene are SGHRS and YFSETQ. The length of the CDR3 is 14 residues. CDR3 loop: CASSLGVKGNEQFF. The CDR3, as DNA: TGCGCCAGCAGCTTAGGGGTAAAGGGGAATGAGCAGTTCTTC.

This clonotype was recorded a few times. The chain has TRBV6-2 or TRBV6-3 and TRBJ1-1, with TRBD1 as a possible D gene (5 bases). Germline CDR1 and CDR2: MNHEY and SVGEGT. The CDR3 is made up of 16 amino acids. V lost 3 bases to trimming and J lost 0 bases, with 14 bases between them. CDR3: CASSYRTGEMNTEAFF. In DNA form, the CDR3 reads TGTGCCAGCAGTTATAGGACGGGGGAAATGAACACTGAAGCTTTCTTT.

This clonotype has ten or more counts. This chain joins TRBV20-1 and TRBJ2-5; the D is unclear. Trimming shortened V by 3 bases and J by 0 bases, and 8 bases separated the two germline ends. This CDR3 contains 13 residues. CDR1 is DFQATT and CDR2 is SNEGSKA in the germline V gene (reference sequence). The CDR3 sequence: CSASRSNQETQYF. CDR3 DNA: TGCAGTGCTAGTCGGTCTAACCAAGAGACCCAGTACTTC.